Reported below is one TCR beta chain. Using immunoSEQ multiplex PCR, the repertoire was profiled, and TCRdb retains in-frame clones only, with some absent. The data hold 450,000 to 500,000 clones, with roughly 88% observed a single time. V lost 2 bases and J 6 bases, leaving 13 bases between the germline ends. This CDR3 comprises 14 residues. Per germline, CDR1 MNHEY and CDR2 SVGAGI. This sample is part of a study of blood T cell repertoires in COVID-19. The chain uses TRBV6-5 and TRBJ1-1; D gene uncertain. Input material: peripheral blood. This clonotype was sampled from a human donor in a cohort sampled during active COVID-19. This chain's CDR3 is CASSYAGFGAEAFF. Written as DNA, the CDR3 is TGTGCCAGCAGTTACGCGGGATTTGGGGCTGAAGCTTTCTTT.